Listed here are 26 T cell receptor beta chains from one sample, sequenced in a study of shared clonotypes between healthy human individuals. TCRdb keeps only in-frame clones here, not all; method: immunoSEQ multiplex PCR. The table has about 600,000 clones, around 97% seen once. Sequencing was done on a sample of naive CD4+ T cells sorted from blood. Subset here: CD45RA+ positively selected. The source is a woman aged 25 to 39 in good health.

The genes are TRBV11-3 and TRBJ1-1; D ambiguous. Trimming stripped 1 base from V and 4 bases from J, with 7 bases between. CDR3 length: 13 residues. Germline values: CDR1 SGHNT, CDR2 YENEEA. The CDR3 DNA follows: TGTGCCAGCAGCTTAGGAGGGTTCACTGAAGCTTTCTTT. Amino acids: CASSLGGFTEAFF.

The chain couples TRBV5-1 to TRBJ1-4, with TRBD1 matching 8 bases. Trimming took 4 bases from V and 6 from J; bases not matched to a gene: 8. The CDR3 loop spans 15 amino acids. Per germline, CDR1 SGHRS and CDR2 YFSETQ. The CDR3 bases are TGCGCCAGCAGCGAGTTACAGGGGGTTGATGAAAAACTGTTTTTT. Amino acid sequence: CASSELQGVDEKLFF. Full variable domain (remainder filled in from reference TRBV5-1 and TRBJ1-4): KAGVTQTPRYLIKTRGQQVTLSCSPISGHRSVSWYQQTPGQGLQFLFEYFSETQRNKGNFPGRFSGRQFSNSRSEMNVSTLELGDSALYLCASSELQGVDEKLFFGSGTQLSVL.

The CDR3 reads CASSLVGFGGAVDEQFF. DNA for the CDR3: TGTGCCAGCAGCTTAGTCGGTTTTGGGGGAGCGGTAGATGAGCAGTTCTTC. The chain links TRBV7-2 to TRBJ2-1, with D perhaps being TRBD1 or TRBD2 (5 bases each). Germline CDR1 SGHTA, CDR2 FQGNSA. V gave up 1 base and J gave up 8 bases, with 21 bases separating them. This CDR3 region has 17 residues. The complete variable domain, with remaining parts taken from reference TRBV7-2 and TRBJ2-1, reads GAGVSQSPSNKVTEKGKDVELRCDPISGHTALYWYRQSLGQGLEFLIYFQGNSAPDKSGLPSDRFSAERTGGSVSTLTIQRTQQEDSAVYLCASSLVGFGGAVDEQFFGPGTRLTVL.

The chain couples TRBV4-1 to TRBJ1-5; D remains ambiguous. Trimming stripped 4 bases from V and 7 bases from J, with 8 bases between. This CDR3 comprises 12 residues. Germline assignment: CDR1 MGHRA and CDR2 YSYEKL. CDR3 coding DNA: TGCGCCAGCAGCCCCGTCGGGCAGCCCCAGCATTTT. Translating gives CASSPVGQPQHF.

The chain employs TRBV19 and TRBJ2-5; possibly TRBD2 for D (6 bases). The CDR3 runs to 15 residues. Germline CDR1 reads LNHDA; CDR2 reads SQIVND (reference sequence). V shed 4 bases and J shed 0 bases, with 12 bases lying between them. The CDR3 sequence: CASSSGTSDQETQYF. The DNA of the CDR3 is TGTGCCAGTAGTAGTGGGACTTCCGACCAAGAGACCCAGTACTTC. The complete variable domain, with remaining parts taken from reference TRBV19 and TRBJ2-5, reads DGGITQSPKYLFRKEGQNVTLSCEQNLNHDAMYWYRQDPGQGLRLIYYSQIVNDFQKGDIAEGYSVSREKKESFPLTVTSAQKNPTAFYLCASSSGTSDQETQYFGPGTRLLVL.

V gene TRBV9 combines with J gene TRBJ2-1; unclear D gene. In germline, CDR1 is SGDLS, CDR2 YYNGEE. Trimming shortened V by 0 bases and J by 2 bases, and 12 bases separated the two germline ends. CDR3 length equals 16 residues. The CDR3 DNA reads TGTGCCAGCAGCGTAGGGGTGGCTACGCCCTACAATGAGCAGTTCTTC. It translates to CASSVGVATPYNEQFF.

The CDR3 DNA reads as TGTGCCAGCAGTTACACCGGGACTAGCGGGAGTTACGAGCAGTACTTC. This translates into CASSYTGTSGSYEQYF. The rearrangement links TRBV28 to TRBJ2-7; the match to TRBD2 covers 14 bases. This CDR3 region has 16 residues. Looked up from germline, CDR1 is MDHEN and CDR2 is SYDVKM. V lost 4 bases to trimming and J lost 4 bases; unmatched junction nucleotides: 6. The complete variable domain, with remaining parts taken from reference TRBV28 and TRBJ2-7, reads DVKVTQSSRYLVKRTGEKVFLECVQDMDHENMFWYRQDPGLGLRLIYFSYDVKMKEKGDIPEGYSVSREKKERFSLILESASTNQTSMYLCASSYTGTSGSYEQYFGPGTRLTVT.

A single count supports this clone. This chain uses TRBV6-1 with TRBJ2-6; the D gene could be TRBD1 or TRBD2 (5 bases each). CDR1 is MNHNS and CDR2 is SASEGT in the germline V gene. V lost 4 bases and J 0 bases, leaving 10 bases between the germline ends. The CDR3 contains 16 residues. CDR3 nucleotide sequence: TGTGCCAGCAGTGGGGGACGGACCTCTGGGGCCAACGTCCTGACTTTC. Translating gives CASSGGRTSGANVLTF.

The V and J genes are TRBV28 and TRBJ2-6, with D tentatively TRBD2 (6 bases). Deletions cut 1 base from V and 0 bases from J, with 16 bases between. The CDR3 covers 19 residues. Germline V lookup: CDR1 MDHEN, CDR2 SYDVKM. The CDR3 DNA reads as TGTGCCAGCAGTTTATATGGGCGGGGACGGCTCTCTGGGGCCAACGTCCTGACTTTC. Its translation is CASSLYGRGRLSGANVLTF.

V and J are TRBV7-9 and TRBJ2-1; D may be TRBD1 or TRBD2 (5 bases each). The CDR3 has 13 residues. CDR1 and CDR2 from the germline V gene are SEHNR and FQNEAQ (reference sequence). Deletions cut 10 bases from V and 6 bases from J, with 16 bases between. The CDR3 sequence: CATARGSGNEQFF. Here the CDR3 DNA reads TGTGCCACCGCCCGGGGCTCCGGCAATGAGCAGTTCTTC. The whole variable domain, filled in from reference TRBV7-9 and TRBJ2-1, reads DTGVSQNPRHKITKRGQNVTFRCDPISEHNRLYWYRQTLGQGPEFLTYFQNEAQLEKSRLLSDRFSAERPKGSFSTLEIQRTEQGDSAMYLCATARGSGNEQFFGPGTRLTVL.

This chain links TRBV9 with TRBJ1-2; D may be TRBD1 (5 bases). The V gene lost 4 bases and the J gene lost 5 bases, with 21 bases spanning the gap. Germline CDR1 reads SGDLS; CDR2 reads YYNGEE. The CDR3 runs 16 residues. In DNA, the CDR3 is TGTGCCAGCAGCTTCGGAGGGGACTCCGGCGGGTATGGCTACACCTTC. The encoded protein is CASSFGGDSGGYGYTF.

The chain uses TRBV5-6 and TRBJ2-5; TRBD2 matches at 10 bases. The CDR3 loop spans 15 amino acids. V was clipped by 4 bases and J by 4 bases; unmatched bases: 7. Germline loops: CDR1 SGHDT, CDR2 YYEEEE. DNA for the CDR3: TGTGCCAGCAGCCTAGAAGCGGGAGGGGTAGAGACCCAGTACTTC. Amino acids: CASSLEAGGVETQYF.

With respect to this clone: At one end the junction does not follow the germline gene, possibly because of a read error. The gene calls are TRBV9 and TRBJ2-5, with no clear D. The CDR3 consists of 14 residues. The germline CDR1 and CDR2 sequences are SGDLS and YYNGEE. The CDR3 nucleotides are TGTGCCAGCGGAATGGACGCAGGCCAAGAGGCCCAGTACTTC. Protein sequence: CASGMDAGQEAQYF. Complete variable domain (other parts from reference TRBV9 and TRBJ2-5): DSGVTQTPKHLITATGQRVTLRCSPRSGDLSVYWYQQSLDQGLQFLIQYYNGEERAKGNILERFSAQQFPDLHSELNLSSLELGDSALYFCASGMDAGQEAQYFGPGTRLLVL.

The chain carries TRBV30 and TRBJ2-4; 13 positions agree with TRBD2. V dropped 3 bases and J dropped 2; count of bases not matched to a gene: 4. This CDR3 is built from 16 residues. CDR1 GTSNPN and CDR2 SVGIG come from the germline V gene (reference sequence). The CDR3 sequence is CAWSTGLAGPKNIQYF. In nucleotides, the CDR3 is TGTGCCTGGAGCACGGGACTAGCGGGGCCCAAAAACATTCAGTACTTC.

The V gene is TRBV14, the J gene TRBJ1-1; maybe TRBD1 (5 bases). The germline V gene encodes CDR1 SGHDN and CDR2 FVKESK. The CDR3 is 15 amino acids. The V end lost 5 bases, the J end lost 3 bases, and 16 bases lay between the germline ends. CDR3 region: CASSSTRWGYTEAFF. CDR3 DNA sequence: TGTGCCAGCAGCTCCACCCGCTGGGGGTACACTGAAGCTTTCTTT.

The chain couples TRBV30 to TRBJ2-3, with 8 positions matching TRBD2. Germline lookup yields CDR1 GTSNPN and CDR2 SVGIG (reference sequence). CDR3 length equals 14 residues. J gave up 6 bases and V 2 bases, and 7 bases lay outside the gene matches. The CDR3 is CAWSTGTGGDTQYF. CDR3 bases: TGTGCCTGGAGTACCGGGACGGGGGGGGATACGCAGTATTTT.

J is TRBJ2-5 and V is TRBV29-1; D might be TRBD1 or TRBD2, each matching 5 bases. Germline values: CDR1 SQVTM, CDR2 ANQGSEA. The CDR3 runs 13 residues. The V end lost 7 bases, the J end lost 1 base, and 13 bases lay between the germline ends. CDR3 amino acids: CSAQGRLQETQYF. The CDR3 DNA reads TGCAGCGCCCAGGGACGGCTCCAAGAGACCCAGTACTTC.

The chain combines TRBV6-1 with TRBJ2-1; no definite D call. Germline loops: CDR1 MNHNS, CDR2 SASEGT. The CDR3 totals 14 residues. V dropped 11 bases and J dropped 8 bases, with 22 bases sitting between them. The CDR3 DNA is TGTGCCTCCTCCTCTACGGACGCTAATTATGAGCAGTTCTTC. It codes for CASSSTDANYEQFF.

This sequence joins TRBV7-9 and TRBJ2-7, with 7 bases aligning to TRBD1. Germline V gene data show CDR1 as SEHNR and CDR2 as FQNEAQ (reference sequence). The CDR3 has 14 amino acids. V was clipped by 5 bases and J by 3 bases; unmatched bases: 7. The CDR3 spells CASSASAGGYEQYF. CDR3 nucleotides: TGTGCCAGCAGCGCCTCGGCAGGGGGCTACGAGCAGTACTTC.

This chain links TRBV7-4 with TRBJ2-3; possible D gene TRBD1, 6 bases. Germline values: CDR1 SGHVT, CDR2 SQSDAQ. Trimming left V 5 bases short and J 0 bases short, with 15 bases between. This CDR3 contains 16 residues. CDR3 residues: CASSTDRRPSTDTQYF. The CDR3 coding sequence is TGTGCCAGCAGCACCGACAGGAGACCTAGCACAGATACGCAGTATTTT. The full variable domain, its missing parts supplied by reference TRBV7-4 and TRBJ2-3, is GAGVSQSPRYKVAKRGRDVALRCDSISGHVTLYWYRQTLGQGSEVLTYSQSDAQRDKSGRPSGRFSAERPERSVSTLKIQRTEQGDSAVYLCASSTDRRPSTDTQYFGPGTRLTVL.

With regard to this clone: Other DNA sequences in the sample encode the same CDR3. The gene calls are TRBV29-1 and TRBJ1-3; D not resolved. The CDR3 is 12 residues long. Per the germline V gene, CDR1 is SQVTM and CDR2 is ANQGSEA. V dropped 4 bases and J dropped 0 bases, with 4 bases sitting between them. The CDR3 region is CSVGNSGNTIYF. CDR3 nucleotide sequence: TGCAGCGTTGGAAACTCTGGAAACACCATATATTTT.

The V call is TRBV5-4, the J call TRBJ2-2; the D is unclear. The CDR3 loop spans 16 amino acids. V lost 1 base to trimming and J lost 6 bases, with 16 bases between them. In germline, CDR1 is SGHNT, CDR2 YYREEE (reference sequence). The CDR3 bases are TGTGCCAGCAGCTTGTTCTTTGGGTCTGGTTCCGGGGAGCTGTTTTTT. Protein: CASSLFFGSGSGELFF.

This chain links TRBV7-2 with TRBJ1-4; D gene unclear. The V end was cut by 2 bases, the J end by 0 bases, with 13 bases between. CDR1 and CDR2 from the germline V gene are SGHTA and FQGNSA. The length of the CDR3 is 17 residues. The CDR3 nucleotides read TGTGCCAGCAGCTTATCGCCGATGGCAACAACTAATGAAAAACTGTTTTTT. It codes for CASSLSPMATTNEKLFF. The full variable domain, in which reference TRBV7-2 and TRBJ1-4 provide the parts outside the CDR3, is GAGVSQSPSNKVTEKGKDVELRCDPISGHTALYWYRQSLGQGLEFLIYFQGNSAPDKSGLPSDRFSAERTGGSVSTLTIQRTQQEDSAVYLCASSLSPMATTNEKLFFGSGTQLSVL.

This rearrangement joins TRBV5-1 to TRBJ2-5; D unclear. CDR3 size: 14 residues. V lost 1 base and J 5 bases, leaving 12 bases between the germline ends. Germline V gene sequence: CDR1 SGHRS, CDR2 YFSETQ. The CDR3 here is CASSLLGSLETQYF. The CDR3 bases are TGCGCCAGCAGCTTGTTGGGGTCTTTGGAGACCCAGTACTTC.

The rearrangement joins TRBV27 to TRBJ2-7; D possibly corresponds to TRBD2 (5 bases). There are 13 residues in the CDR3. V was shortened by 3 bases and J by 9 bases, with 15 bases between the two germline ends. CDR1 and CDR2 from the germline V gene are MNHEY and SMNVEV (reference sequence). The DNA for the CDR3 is TGTGCCAGCAGTTTTCAAGGTTTAGGAGGGCAGTACTTC. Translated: CASSFQGLGGQYF.

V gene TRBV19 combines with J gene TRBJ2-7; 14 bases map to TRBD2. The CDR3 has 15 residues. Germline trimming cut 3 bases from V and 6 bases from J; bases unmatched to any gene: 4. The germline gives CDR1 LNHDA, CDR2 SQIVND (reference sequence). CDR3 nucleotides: TGTGCCAGTAGTATCGCGGGACTAGCGGGAGTCGAGCAGTACTTC. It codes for CASSIAGLAGVEQYF.